This T cell receptor beta chain comes out of a study of blood T cell repertoires in COVID-19. Profiling relied on immunoSEQ multiplex PCR, and the TCRdb table lists in-frame clones only, not all of them. The repertoire holds 250,000 to 350,000 clones, with about 82% as singletons. This clonotype was sampled from a woman aged 45-59 years with acute or convalescent COVID-19. The sequencing input was peripheral blood.

CDR3: CASSFSRVNYEQYF. Here the CDR3 DNA reads TGTGCCAGCAGCTTTAGCAGGGTCAACTACGAGCAGTACTTC. The chain carries TRBV7-8 and TRBJ2-7; tentative D call: TRBD1 (5 bases). The germline V gene encodes CDR1 SGHVS and CDR2 FQNEAQ. The CDR3 contains 14 residues. V lost 3 bases and J lost 3, with 12 bases in between.